Detailed here is one T cell receptor (beta chain). The data originate from a study of blood T cell repertoires in COVID-19. The wider study: Italy, Spain and the United States were the sources of the convalescent and acute COVID-19 samples. T cells, B-cell-depleted T cells, or PBMCs provided the cDNA or gDNA that served as material.

Source study methods: Reference gene primer amplification in the assay estimated nucleated cell counts. TCRdb keeps only in-frame clones here, not all; method: immunoSEQ multiplex PCR. V, J and clone size are taken as reported in that table, and D and trimming were inferred from the DNA itself. Of under 250,000 clones listed, around nine tenths are singletons. Source material: peripheral blood. The clonotype comes from a woman aged 55-70 years who had recovered from COVID-19.

CDR3 sequence reads: CSWWTGELQETQYF. In nucleotides, the CDR3 is TGCAGCTGGTGGACAGGGGAGTTGCAAGAGACCCAGTACTTC. The chain uses TRBV29-1 and TRBJ2-5; 9 bases match TRBD1. From germline, CDR1 is SQVTM and CDR2 ANQGSEA. The CDR3 spans 14 residues. V trimming: 8 bases; J trimming: 2 bases; junction bases outside the gene matches: 9.